The T cell receptor beta chain described here comes from a study of cytomegalovirus exposure and HLA in healthy donors. Although they were nominally healthy when sampled, donors likely had unrecorded immune exposures. This clone was counted only a few times. The antigen is unknown. The CDR3 runs 18 residues. The germline V gene has CDR1 MDHEN and CDR2 SYDVKM. Trimming removed 6 bases from V and 1 base from J, with 24 bases in between. In the PCR, 60 Vbeta and 13 Jbeta primers were used. The table came from immunoSEQ multiplex PCR; TCRdb's copy has only in-frame clones and leaves some out. The sample has around 160,000 clones, roughly four fifths seen once. Whole-study results and caveats: Clonal expansion was found to be greater in HLA-associated TCR beta chains than in equally common others in a later analysis.

The sequencing sample was made of PBMCs. The rearrangement joins TRBV28 to TRBJ1-1; D is possibly TRBD1 (6 bases). The origin of this receptor is a middle-aged woman in good health and CMV-seronegative. The CDR3 reads CASSHHGMGEGENTEAFF. CDR3 bases: TGTGCCAGCAGCCACCACGGGATGGGGGAGGGGGAGAACACTGAAGCTTTCTTT.